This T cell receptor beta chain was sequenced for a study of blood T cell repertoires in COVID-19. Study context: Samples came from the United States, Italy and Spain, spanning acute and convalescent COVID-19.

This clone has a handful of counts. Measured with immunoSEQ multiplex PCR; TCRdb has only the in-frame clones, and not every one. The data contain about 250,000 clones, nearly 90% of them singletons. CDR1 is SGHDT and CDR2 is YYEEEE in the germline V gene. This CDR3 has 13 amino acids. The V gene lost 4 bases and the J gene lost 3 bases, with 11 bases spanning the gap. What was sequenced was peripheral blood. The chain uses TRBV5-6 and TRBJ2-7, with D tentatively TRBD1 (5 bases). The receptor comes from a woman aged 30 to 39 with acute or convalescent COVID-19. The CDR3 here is CASSQDTYYEQYF. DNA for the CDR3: TGTGCCAGCAGCCAGGACACATACTACGAGCAGTACTTC. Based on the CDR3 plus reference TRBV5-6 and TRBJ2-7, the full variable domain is DAGVTQSPTHLIKTRGQQVTLRCSPKSGHDTVSWYQQALGQGPQFIFQYYEEEERQRGNFPDRFSGHQFPNYSSELNVNALLLGDSALYLCASSQDTYYEQYFGPGTRLTVT.